A single sample is the source of the 22 T cell receptor beta chains below, sequenced in a study of T cells after somatic rescue of genetic block. Sequencing was performed with immunoSEQ multiplex PCR; in TCRdb, only in-frame clones are kept and a portion is missing. The table lists just over 14,000 clones, 71% of them singletons, with around 30% in the top ten. Specimen: peripheral blood mononuclear cells (PBMCs). These receptors were obtained from a man aged 18 to 29.

This clone was seen a few times. The genes are TRBV7-2 and TRBJ1-4; 7 bases align to TRBD1. Germline trimming cut 4 bases from V and 0 bases from J; bases unmatched to any gene: 2. CDR3 length: 15 residues. Germline V gene data show CDR1 as SGHTA and CDR2 as FQGNSA. The DNA of the CDR3 is TGTGCCAGCAGCTACCAGGGGGCAACTAATGAAAAACTGTTTTTT. Encoded protein: CASSYQGATNEKLFF.

The chain uses TRBV7-8 and TRBJ2-6; TRBD1 matches 11 bases. This CDR3 spans 19 amino acids. Germline V gene data show CDR1 as SGHVS and CDR2 as FQNEAQ. The trim removed 5 bases at V and 1 base at J, leaving 10 bases unmatched. The CDR3 DNA sequence: TGTGCCAGCAGCCCCTGGACAGGGGGCTTTTCTTCTGGGGCCAACGTCCTGACTTTC. Translated, it gives CASSPWTGGFSSGANVLTF.

V and J are TRBV7-3 and TRBJ1-2, with 7 bases fitting TRBD1. The trim removed 5 bases at V and 4 bases at J, leaving 13 bases unmatched. The germline CDR1 and CDR2 sequences are SGHTA and FQGTGA. The CDR3 spans 16 residues. DNA of the CDR3: TGTGCCAGCAGCCCCGGTGGGGGGTCAGGGGGCTATGGCTACACCTTC. The encoded protein is CASSPGGGSGGYGYTF.

With respect to this clone: Compared with germline, one end of the junction differs, possibly owing to a read error. V and J are TRBV2 and TRBJ2-7; perhaps TRBD1 as D (5 bases). Germline V gives CDR1 SNHLY, CDR2 FYNNEI. The CDR3 runs to 14 residues. Here the CDR3 reads CASSEAAGSYKQYF. DNA for the CDR3: TGTGCCAGCAGTGAAGCGGCAGGGTCCTACAAGCAGTACTTC. The full variable domain, rest sourced from reference TRBV2 and TRBJ2-7, is EPEVTQTPSHQVTQMGQEVILRCVPISNHLYFYWYRQILGQKVEFLVSFYNNEISEKSEIFDDQFSVERPDGSNFTLKIRSTKLEDSAMYFCASSEAAGSYKQYFGPGTRLTVT.

The V gene is TRBV19, the J gene TRBJ1-2; TRBD1 might be the D (5 bases). Germline V gives CDR1 LNHDA, CDR2 SQIVND (reference sequence). The V end lost 5 bases, the J end lost 5 bases, and 9 bases lay between the germline ends. The CDR3 runs to 12 residues. The CDR3 DNA sequence: TGTGCCAGTAGTCGGCAGGGTTATGGCTACACCTTC. It yields the protein CASSRQGYGYTF.

This clone showed up just once. The V and J genes are TRBV27 and TRBJ1-1; no firm D call. Germline CDR1 MNHEY, CDR2 SMNVEV (reference sequence). V was shortened by 2 bases and J by 4 bases, with 8 bases between the two germline ends. The CDR3 runs 13 residues. CDR3 nucleotides: TGTGCCAGCAGTTTACAAGGTTCCACTGAAGCTTTCTTT. Translation gives CASSLQGSTEAFF.

The J gene is TRBJ1-3, the V gene TRBV5-1; 7 bases map to TRBD1. This CDR3 is 15 amino acids long. CDR1 and CDR2 (germline): SGHRS, YFSETQ. Trimming took 4 bases from V and 0 from J; bases not matched to a gene: 4. This CDR3 is CASSAGQYSGNTIYF. The CDR3 DNA sequence: TGCGCCAGCAGCGCGGGACAGTACTCTGGAAACACCATATATTTT.

This clone came up a few times. The rearrangement joins TRBV6-5 to TRBJ2-5, with a possible D match to TRBD2 (6 bases). The CDR3 runs 15 residues. The germline V gene encodes CDR1 MNHEY and CDR2 SVGAGI. V dropped 2 bases and J dropped 5 bases, with 15 bases sitting between them. The CDR3 DNA reads as TGTGCCAGCAGTTACGCGGGACTTCGGGGCGAGACCCAGTACTTC. Translation: CASSYAGLRGETQYF.

The rearrangement joins TRBV4-2 to TRBJ2-7, with 12 bases lining up with TRBD2. Germline assignment: CDR1 LGHNA and CDR2 YNFKEQ. Germline trimming cut 1 base from V and 4 bases from J; bases unmatched to any gene: 5. This CDR3 region has 16 residues. The CDR3 spells CASSQVLAGGLYEQYF. DNA of the CDR3: TGTGCCAGCAGCCAAGTCCTAGCGGGGGGGCTATACGAGCAGTACTTC.

V usage is TRBV7-3 and J usage is TRBJ2-6, with D perhaps TRBD1 (6 bases). V was cut by 2 bases and J by 1 base, with 18 bases left in between. The CDR3 has 19 residues. Germline CDR1 SGHTA, CDR2 FQGTGA. The CDR3: CASSLGPGHPRSGANVLTF. The DNA for the CDR3 is TGTGCCAGCAGCTTAGGTCCGGGACACCCGCGTTCTGGGGCCAACGTCCTGACTTTC.

The chain recombines TRBV25-1 with TRBJ2-6; no reliable D call. Germline CDR1 is MGHDK and CDR2 is SYGVNS. CDR3 length: 12 amino acids. Trimming took off 11 bases at V and 4 bases at J, with 9 bases between the two ends. For the CDR3, the DNA is TGTGCCGCCATTTCAGGGGCCAACGTCCTGACTTTC. Amino acid sequence: CAAISGANVLTF.

The chain links TRBV15 to TRBJ2-3; D unresolved. Trimming removed 5 bases from V and 4 bases from J, with 4 bases in between. Germline CDR1 LNHNV, CDR2 YYDKDF (reference sequence). The CDR3 consists of 11 residues. The CDR3 sequence is CATSGADTQYF. The CDR3 bases are TGTGCCACCAGCGGAGCAGATACGCAGTATTTT.

V usage is TRBV4-1 and J usage is TRBJ2-4, with D perhaps assigned TRBD1 or TRBD2 (5 bases each). With 1 base removed from V and 2 bases from J, the gap between germline ends came to 15 bases. This CDR3 spans 17 amino acids. In germline, CDR1 is MGHRA, CDR2 YSYEKL. In DNA form, the CDR3 reads TGCGCCAGCAGCCAAGTATTACTAGGGGTAACCAAAAACATTCAGTACTTC. Its protein product is CASSQVLLGVTKNIQYF.

This clone has only one observation. The chain recombines TRBV11-2 with TRBJ1-4; maybe TRBD1 (5 bases). Germline CDR1 SGHAT, CDR2 FQNNGV. V gave up 5 bases and J gave up 10 bases, with 17 bases separating them. This CDR3 region has 14 residues. The CDR3 protein is CASSTGRTFGKLFF. In DNA, the CDR3 is TGTGCCAGCAGCACCGGGAGGACATTCGGAAAACTGTTTTTT.

The J gene is TRBJ1-4, the V gene TRBV6-1; 9 bases line up with TRBD1. Trimming at V came to 3 bases and at J to 11 bases, leaving 7 bases not matched to a gene. The CDR3 is 14 amino acids. Per germline, CDR1 MNHNS and CDR2 SASEGT. CDR3 nucleotide sequence: TGTGCCAGCAGTGATAACAGGGGGCGCGAGAAACTGTTTTTT. This codes for CASSDNRGREKLFF.

V is TRBV14 and J is TRBJ1-1; D perhaps matches TRBD1 (5 bases). Germline assignment: CDR1 SGHDN and CDR2 FVKESK. The CDR3 consists of 14 residues. V shed 6 bases and J shed 4 bases, with 15 bases lying between them. CDR3 DNA sequence: TGTGCCAGCAGTTGGGACGCCTGGTTCACTGAAGCTTTCTTT. It encodes CASSWDAWFTEAFF.

Only a few counts were recorded for this clone. V is TRBV5-1 and J is TRBJ1-1; no reliable D call. In germline, CDR1 is SGHRS, CDR2 YFSETQ. V lost 2 bases, J lost 5 bases, and 7 bases lay in between. CDR3 length: 12 residues. The CDR3 loop is CASSLGRTEAFF. Written as DNA, the CDR3 is TGCGCCAGCAGCTTAGGAAGGACTGAAGCTTTCTTT.

The rearrangement joins TRBV18 to TRBJ1-6; no clear D. The length of the CDR3 is 13 residues. Germline V gene data show CDR1 as KGHSH and CDR2 as LQKENI. Between the trimmed V and J ends, which lost 2 bases and 10 bases, there was a span of 9 bases. Here the CDR3 DNA reads TGTGCCAGCTCACCAGACGTCTTGTCACCCCTCCACTTT. Its translation is CASSPDVLSPLHF.

The chain recombines TRBV30 with TRBJ2-3; D gene unclear. The germline gives CDR1 GTSNPN, CDR2 SVGIG (reference sequence). CDR3 length: 12 amino acids. V dropped 4 bases and J dropped 1 base, with 6 bases sitting between them. The CDR3 region is CAWNLGTDTQYF. DNA for the CDR3: TGTGCCTGGAATCTAGGCACAGATACGCAGTATTTT.

This chain joins TRBV27 and TRBJ2-2; 8 bases align to TRBD1. This CDR3 comprises 16 residues. Germline lookup yields CDR1 MNHEY and CDR2 SMNVEV (reference sequence). Trimming took 6 bases from V and 6 from J; bases not matched to a gene: 12. The CDR3: CASRFWGTGSAGELFF. The CDR3 DNA reads TGTGCCAGCAGATTTTGGGGGACAGGTTCCGCCGGGGAGCTGTTTTTT.

This clone has a handful of counts. The chain recombines TRBV5-1 with TRBJ2-5; the match to TRBD1 covers 8 bases. V shed 4 bases, J shed 5 bases, and the junction held 4 bases outside the gene matches. Germline V CDR1 and CDR2: SGHRS, YFSETQ. The CDR3 contains 13 residues. CDR3 bases: TGCGCCAGCAGCCGTAACAGGGGGGAGACCCAGTACTTC. Amino acids: CASSRNRGETQYF.

A single count supports this clone. The chain links TRBV27 to TRBJ2-1; TRBD2 agrees at 11 bases. From germline, CDR1 is MNHEY and CDR2 SMNVEV (reference sequence). Unmatched junction bases numbered 12, after V lost 5 bases and J lost 9 bases. CDR3 size: 16 residues. DNA for the CDR3: TGTGCCAGCAGTCCCGACCCCCAACTAGCGGGAGTTGAGCAGTTCTTC. Amino acids: CASSPDPQLAGVEQFF.